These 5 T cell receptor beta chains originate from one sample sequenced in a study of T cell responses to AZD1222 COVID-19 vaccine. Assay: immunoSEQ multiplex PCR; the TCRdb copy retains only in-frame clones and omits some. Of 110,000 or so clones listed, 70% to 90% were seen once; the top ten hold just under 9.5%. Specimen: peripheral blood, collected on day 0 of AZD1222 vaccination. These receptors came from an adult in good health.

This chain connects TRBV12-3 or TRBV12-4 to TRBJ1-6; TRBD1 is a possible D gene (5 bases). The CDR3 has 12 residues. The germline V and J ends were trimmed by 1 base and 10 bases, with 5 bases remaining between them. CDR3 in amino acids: CASSLEGSPLHF. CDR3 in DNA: TGTGCCAGCAGTTTAGAGGGGTCACCCCTCCACTTT.

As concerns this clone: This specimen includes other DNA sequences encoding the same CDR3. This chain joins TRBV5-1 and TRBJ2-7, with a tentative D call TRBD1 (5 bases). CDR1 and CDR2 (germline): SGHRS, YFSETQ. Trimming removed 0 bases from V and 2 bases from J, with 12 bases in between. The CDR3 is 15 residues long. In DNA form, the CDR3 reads TGCGCCAGCAGCTTGGGGGGCGGTACAACCTACGAGCAGTACTTC. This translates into CASSLGGGTTYEQYF.

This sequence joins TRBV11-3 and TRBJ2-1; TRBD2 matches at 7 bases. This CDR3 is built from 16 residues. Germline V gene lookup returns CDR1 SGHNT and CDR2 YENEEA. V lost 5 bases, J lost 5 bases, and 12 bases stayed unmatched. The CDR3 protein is CASSPSSGTIHNEQFF. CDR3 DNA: TGTGCCAGCAGCCCCTCAAGCGGGACTATCCACAATGAGCAGTTCTTC.

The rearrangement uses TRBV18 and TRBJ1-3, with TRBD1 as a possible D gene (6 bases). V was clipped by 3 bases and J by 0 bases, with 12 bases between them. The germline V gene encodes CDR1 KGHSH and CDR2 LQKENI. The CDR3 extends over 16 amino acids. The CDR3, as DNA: TGTGCCAGCTCACCTGGGCTACAGGGCTCTGGAAACACCATATATTTT. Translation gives CASSPGLQGSGNTIYF.

In DNA, the CDR3 is TGTGCCAGCATCTTCTCCGGGACAGGGGAAGCTTTCTTT. It is translated as CASIFSGTGEAFF. The J gene is TRBJ1-1, the V gene TRBV6-5; 9 nucleotides align to TRBD1. The J segment lost 8 bases and the V segment lost 7 bases, leaving 8 bases of the junction unmatched. Germline CDR1 and CDR2: MNHEY and SVGAGI. This CDR3 spans 13 amino acids.